This T cell receptor beta chain comes out of a study of blood T cell repertoires in COVID-19. Whole-study context: The United States, Italy and Spain were the sources of the acute and convalescent COVID-19 samples. T cells, B-cell-depleted T cells, or PBMCs provided the cDNA or gDNA that served as material.

Methods used by the authors: Scientists estimated how many nucleated cells there were by amplifying reference gene primers. This table comes from immunoSEQ multiplex PCR, and its TCRdb copy is limited to in-frame clones, with some not included. The V and J calls and clone size come from that table; D and trimming were worked out from the DNA. The repertoire holds roughly 150,000 clones, with 75% to 85% as singletons. Seattle's enrolled individuals joined amid active infection and were then monitored longitudinally. The source of this sequence is an older woman with COVID-19, enrolled during active disease. Material: peripheral blood.

The DNA of the CDR3 is TGTGCCAGCAGCCCTCGGGGGGAGAATCAGCCCCAGCATTTT. Its translation: CASSPRGENQPQHF. V usage is TRBV7-9 and J usage is TRBJ1-5; weak D call: TRBD1 (5 bases). This CDR3 spans 14 amino acids. V gave up 5 bases and J gave up 4 bases, with 12 bases separating them. Germline V lookup: CDR1 SEHNR, CDR2 FQNEAQ (reference sequence).